This T cell receptor beta chain was sequenced for a study of response to subunit inactivated influenza vaccine (dated by TCRdb to between 2017 and 2018). Study-level background: To follow how T cells responded to a trivalent subunit inactivated influenza vaccine, the researchers relied on deep quantitative profiling of the T cell receptor repertoire.

The sample holds many counts of this clonotype. There is no known antigen for this receptor. No base qualities exist here, and no much larger clone lies one base off it. Library prep was done by RT-PCR. The sequencing machine was an Illumina HiSeq 2500. The public reads were run again by TCRdb, first through fastp at Q25 and then through MiXCR, and only productive beta chains were kept. Rows with one shared CDR3 protein collapse into an entry with the most common genes and DNA. The sample data list more than 150,000 distinct CDR3 sequences, and 7.5% to 10% of these were observed just once. Together, the top ten hold about a tenth of the sample. Paper-wide results and their limitations: The authors suggested that each seasonal influenza vaccination may recruit only a limited number of new T cells.

Material: non-naive T cells sorted from PBMCs, obtained on the day of vaccination. The cell subset or site label for this specimen denotes: memory T cell fraction. The clonotype comes from a man aged 50-59 years who received an inactivated influenza vaccine. Donor details come from another sample of the same person, matched by shared clones.

The nucleotides are TGTGCCAGCAGTTACACGACTACCCCCTACAATGAGCAGTTCTTC. Its translation reads: CASSYTTTPYNEQFF. The rearrangement combines TRBV6-5 with TRBJ2-1; TRBD2 could be the D gene, as 5 bases match. V is clipped by 2 bases and J by 2 bases, and the sequence between their germline boundaries is 10 bases long. CDR1 and CDR2 are read off the germline V gene as MNHEY and SVGAGI. From the cysteine through the phenylalanine, the CDR3 covers 15 amino acids. The DNA shown is the 45-base CDR3, in frame from base 1.